A selection of T cell receptor beta chains follows, all from one sample in a study of STAT3 mutations in large granular lymphocyte leukemia. Clones were sequenced by immunoSEQ multiplex PCR, and TCRdb holds only the in-frame ones, with some missing. This table has roughly 10,000 clones, around nine tenths appearing once. The sequenced sample consisted of peripheral blood mononuclear cells. Receptors were obtained from a man in his sixties with T-cell large granular lymphocyte leukemia. Some clones in this sample may be carry-over from other donors' samples. The CDR3 runs from the conserved cysteine through the conserved F or W. The order of the fields is V gene, J gene, clone size, D gene, CDR3 protein, CDR3 DNA. A D gene is named only where the DNA matches it firmly. Clone sizes are given selectively: once, few, many, or a class where the clone is expanded.

>TRBV2|TRBJ1-5|NA|NA
CASSELGGVQPQHF
TGTGCCAGCAGTGAATTGGGGGGGGTCCAGCCCCAGCATTTT
>TRBV5-8|TRBJ1-3|few|NA
CASSRDFSGNTIYF
TGTGCCAGCAGCAGGGACTTCTCTGGAAACACCATATATTTT
>TRBV29-1|TRBJ2-5|NA|NA
CSVEETGVQETQYF
TGCAGCGTTGAGGAGACAGGAGTACAAGAGACCCAGTACTTC
>TRBV9|TRBJ2-6|NA|TRBD1
CASSQRTGMAGANVLTF
TGTGCCAGCAGCCAACGGACAGGGATGGCTGGGGCCAACGTCCTGACTTTC
>TRBV7-8|TRBJ1-5|NA|NA
CASSSTVRDQPQHF
TGTGCCAGCAGCTCGACAGTAAGAGATCAGCCCCAGCATTTT
>TRBV6-5|TRBJ2-1|NA|NA
CASITENNEQFF
TGTGCCAGCATTACAGAAAACAATGAGCAGTTCTTC
>TRBV19|TRBJ2-5|NA|TRBD1
CATGQAREETQYF
TGTGCCACCGGACAGGCCAGGGAGGAGACCCAGTACTTC
>TRBV19|TRBJ1-2|NA|TRBD1
CASSHDRVDGYTF
TGTGCCAGTAGCCACGACAGGGTTGATGGCTACACCTTC
>TRBV7-2|TRBJ2-7|NA|TRBD2
CASSDTSGSDYEQYF
TGTGCCAGCAGCGACACTAGCGGGAGTGACTACGAGCAGTACTTC
>TRBV18|TRBJ2-5|NA|TRBD2
CASSPPLSGGGETQYF
TGTGCCAGCTCACCACCCCTCAGCGGGGGGGGAGAGACCCAGTACTTC
>TRBV11-2|TRBJ2-7|NA|TRBD2
CASSSRLAGSYEQYF
TGTGCCAGCAGCTCGCGACTAGCGGGCTCCTACGAGCAGTACTTC
>TRBV6-1|TRBJ2-7|NA|NA
CASTTGGQTNEQYF
TGTGCCAGCACCACCGGCGGACAGACCAACGAGCAGTACTTC
>TRBV30|TRBJ2-2|once|NA
CAWRFSNTGELFF
TGTGCCTGGAGATTTTCGAACACCGGGGAGCTGTTTTTT
>TRBV4-2|TRBJ1-2|NA|NA
CASSQGGGAEGYTF
TGTGCCAGCAGCCAAGGGGGGGGCGCGGAGGGCTACACCTTC
>TRBV18|TRBJ2-2|NA|TRBD1
CASSPPGQGTGELFF
TGTGCCAGCTCACCACCGGGACAGGGAACCGGGGAGCTGTTTTTT
>TRBV5-1|TRBJ1-2|NA|TRBD1
CASSIGQPDRGGGYTF
TGCGCCAGCAGCATCGGGCAACCGGACAGGGGGGGTGGCTACACCTTC
>TRBV7-2|TRBJ1-5|NA|NA
CASSLGLLSNQPQHF
TGTGCCAGCAGCTTAGGGCTTCTTAGCAATCAGCCCCAGCATTTT
>TRBV29-1|TRBJ2-3|few|NA
CSVEGGAGWGTDTQYF
TGCAGCGTTGAGGGGGGGGCAGGGTGGGGCACAGATACGCAGTATTTT
>TRBV29-1|TRBJ1-5|NA|NA
CSVGTGRQPQHF
TGCAGCGTTGGTACAGGGCGCCAGCCCCAGCATTTT
>TRBV29-1|TRBJ1-2|NA|NA
CSVEEWSEANYGYTF
TGCAGCGTTGAAGAATGGTCAGAAGCTAACTATGGCTACACCTTC
>TRBV9|TRBJ2-2|NA|NA
CASSVNSGELFF
TGTGCCAGCAGCGTAAATAGCGGGGAGCTGTTTTTT
>TRBV30|TRBJ1-2|NA|NA
CALFPGFGYTF
TGTGCCCTTTTTCCCGGATTTGGCTACACCTTC
>TRBV19|TRBJ1-2|once|TRBD1
CASSRRDRGGTNYGYTF
TGTGCCAGTAGTCGCCGGGACAGGGGAGGAACTAACTATGGCTACACCTTC
>TRBV7-2|TRBJ2-3|NA|TRBD2
CASSLASGGSTDTQYF
TGTGCCAGCAGCTTAGCTAGCGGGGGTAGCACAGATACGCAGTATTTT
>TRBV4-1|TRBJ1-1|NA|NA
CASSQRLMNTEAFF
TGCGCCAGCAGCCAAAGGCTGATGAACACTGAAGCTTTCTTT
>TRBV7-2|TRBJ1-1|NA|NA
CASSFRTVNTEAFF
TGTGCCAGCAGCTTTCGGACAGTAAACACTGAAGCTTTCTTT
>TRBV29-1|TRBJ2-7|NA|NA
CSVQGLDEQYF
TGCAGCGTCCAGGGTTTAGACGAGCAGTACTTC
>TRBV5-6|TRBJ2-2|NA|NA
CASSRGFPGSNTGELFF
TGTGCCAGCAGCCGAGGGTTTCCGGGATCCAACACCGGGGAGCTGTTTTTT
>TRBV7-2|TRBJ2-1|once|TRBD2
CASSRLAGARGNEQFF
TGTGCCAGCTCTCGACTAGCGGGAGCGAGGGGCAATGAGCAGTTCTTC
>TRBV10-2|TRBJ2-7|NA|NA
CASSESRGGGSTYEQYF
TGCGCCAGCAGTGAGTCAAGAGGAGGGGGCTCTACCTACGAGCAGTACTTC
>TRBV4-3|TRBJ2-1|NA|NA
CASSQTPYNEQFF
TGCGCCAGCAGCCAAACCCCCTACAATGAGCAGTTCTTC
>TRBV11-2|TRBJ2-7|NA|TRBD2
CASSLSTSGSQYF
TGTGCCAGCAGCTTATCGACTAGCGGGAGTCAGTACTTC
>TRBV4-2|TRBJ2-7|NA|NA
CASSQDDFSYEQYF
TGTGCCAGCAGCCAAGATGACTTTAGCTACGAGCAGTACTTC
>TRBV18|TRBJ1-4|NA|NA
CASSRGGAGEKLFF
TGTGCCAGCTCACGCGGGGGGGCTGGGGAAAAACTGTTTTTT
>TRBV7-3|TRBJ2-3|NA|NA
CASSLTVWGEGSTDTQYF
TGTGCCAGCAGCTTAACCGTCTGGGGAGAAGGTAGCACAGATACGCAGTATTTT
>TRBV28|TRBJ2-3|NA|NA
CASSAPSTDTQYF
TGTGCCAGCAGTGCCCCAAGCACAGATACGCAGTATTTT
>TRBV30|TRBJ2-3|NA|NA
CAWRDTDYTDTQYF
TGTGCCTGGAGGGACACCGACTACACAGATACGCAGTATTTT
>TRBV18|TRBJ2-2|NA|NA
CASSPPITADATGELFF
TGTGCCAGCTCACCACCGATAACCGCCGACGCCACCGGGGAGCTGTTTTTT
>TRBV27|TRBJ2-7|once|TRBD2
CASSLSGSPSGEQYF
TGTGCCAGCAGTTTAAGCGGGAGTCCCTCGGGAGAGCAGTACTTC
>TRBV14|TRBJ1-2|once|NA
CASSQRVTEVGYTF
TGTGCCAGCAGCCAAAGAGTGACAGAAGTTGGCTACACCTTC
>TRBV18|TRBJ2-7|NA|TRBD1
CASSPFSDRGEQYF
TGTGCCAGCTCACCCTTCTCGGACAGGGGCGAGCAGTACTTC
>TRBV7-9|TRBJ1-4|NA|TRBD1
CASSLHQGDEKLFF
TGTGCCAGCAGCTTACATCAGGGGGATGAAAAACTGTTTTTT
>TRBV6-6|TRBJ1-5|once|TRBD1
CASRPDRGQYQPQHF
TGTGCCAGCAGGCCGGACAGGGGCCAATATCAGCCCCAGCATTTT
>TRBV29-1|TRBJ1-4|NA|NA
CSVAPRANEKLFF
TGCAGCGTTGCACCCAGGGCTAATGAAAAACTGTTTTTT
>TRBV30|TRBJ2-6|NA|TRBD1
CAGVGQGARGANVLTF
TGTGCCGGGGTGGGACAGGGGGCGCGAGGGGCCAACGTCCTGACTTTC
>TRBV14|TRBJ2-1|NA|NA
CASSLGQLSYNEQFF
TGTGCCAGCAGCCTCGGACAGCTCTCCTACAATGAGCAGTTCTTC